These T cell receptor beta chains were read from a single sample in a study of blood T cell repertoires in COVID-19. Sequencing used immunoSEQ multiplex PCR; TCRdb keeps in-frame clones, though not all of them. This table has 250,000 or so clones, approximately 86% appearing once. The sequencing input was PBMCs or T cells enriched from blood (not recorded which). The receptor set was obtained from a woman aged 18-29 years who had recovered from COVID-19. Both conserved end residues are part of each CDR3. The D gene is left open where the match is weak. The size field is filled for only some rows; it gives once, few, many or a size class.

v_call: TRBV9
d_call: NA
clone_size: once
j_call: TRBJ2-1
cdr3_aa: CASTPGVPYNEQFF
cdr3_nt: TGTGCCAGCACCCCGGGGGTGCCGTACAATGAGCAGTTCTTC

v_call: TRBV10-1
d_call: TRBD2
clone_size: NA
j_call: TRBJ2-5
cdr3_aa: CASSERVAGAQETQYF
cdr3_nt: TGCGCCAGCAGTGAGAGGGTAGCGGGGGCCCAAGAGACCCAGTACTTC

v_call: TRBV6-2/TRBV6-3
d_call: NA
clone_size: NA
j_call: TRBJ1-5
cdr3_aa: CASSPPIGQPQHF
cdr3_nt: TGTGCCAGCAGTCCACCGATCGGTCAGCCCCAGCATTTT

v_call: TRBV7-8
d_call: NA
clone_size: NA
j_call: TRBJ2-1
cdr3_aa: CASSLGRETISRLF
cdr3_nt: TGTGCCAGCAGCTTAGGCCGGGAAACAATAAGCAGGCTCTTC

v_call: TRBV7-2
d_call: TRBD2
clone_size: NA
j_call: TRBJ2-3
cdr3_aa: CASSLRLAGDTQYF
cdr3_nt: TGTGCCAGCAGCTTAAGGCTAGCGGGAGATACGCAGTATTTT

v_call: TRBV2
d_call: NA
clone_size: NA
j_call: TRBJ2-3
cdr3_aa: CASTQFSGADTQYF
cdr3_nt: TGTGCCAGCACTCAATTTTCAGGGGCAGATACGCAGTATTTT

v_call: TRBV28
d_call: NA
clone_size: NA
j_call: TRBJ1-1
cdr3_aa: CASSSYPRQRAFF
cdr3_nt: TGTGCCAGCAGCTCCTATCCCCGACAGAGGGCTTTCTTT

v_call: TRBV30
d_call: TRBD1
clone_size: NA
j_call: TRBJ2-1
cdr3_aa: CAWDTGTGVTEQFF
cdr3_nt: TGTGCCTGGGACACAGGGACAGGGGTCACTGAGCAGTTCTTC

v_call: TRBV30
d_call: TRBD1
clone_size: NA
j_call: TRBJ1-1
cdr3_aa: CAWSIEVGTAGAFF
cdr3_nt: TGTGCCTGGAGTATAGAGGTCGGGACAGCGGGAGCTTTCTTT

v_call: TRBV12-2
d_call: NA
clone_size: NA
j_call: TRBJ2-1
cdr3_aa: CASRSASGCPPWYAYNEQFF
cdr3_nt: TGTGCAAGTCGGTCAGCTAGCGGATGTCCCCCCTGGTACGCCTACAATGAGCAGTTCTTC

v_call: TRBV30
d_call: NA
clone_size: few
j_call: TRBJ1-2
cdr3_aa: CAWSAGDGYGYTF
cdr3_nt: TGTGCCTGGAGTGCCGGGGATGGCTATGGCTACACCTTC

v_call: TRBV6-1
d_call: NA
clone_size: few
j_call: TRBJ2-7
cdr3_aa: CASSEVAASSYEQYF
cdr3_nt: TGTGCCAGCAGTGAAGTAGCGGCAAGCTCCTACGAGCAGTACTTC

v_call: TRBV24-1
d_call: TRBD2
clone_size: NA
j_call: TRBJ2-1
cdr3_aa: CATSDPGLAGGLDEQFF
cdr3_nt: TGTGCCACCAGTGATCCAGGACTAGCGGGAGGCCTGGATGAGCAGTTCTTC

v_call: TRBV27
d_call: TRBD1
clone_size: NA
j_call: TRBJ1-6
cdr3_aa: CASSLGQGGSPLHF
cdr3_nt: TGTGCCAGCAGCCTTGGACAGGGTGGATCACCCCTCCACTTT

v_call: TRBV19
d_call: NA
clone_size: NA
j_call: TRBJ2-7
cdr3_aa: CASRGERAGSYEQYF
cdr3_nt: TGTGCCAGTAGGGGGGAGCGGGCGGGCTCCTACGAGCAGTACTTC

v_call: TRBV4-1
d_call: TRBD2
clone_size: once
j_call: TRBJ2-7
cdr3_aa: CASSQEGGGPGHEQYF
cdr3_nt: TGCGCCAGCAGCCAAGAAGGCGGGGGGCCAGGCCACGAGCAGTACTTC

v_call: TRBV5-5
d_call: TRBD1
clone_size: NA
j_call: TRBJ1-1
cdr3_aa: CATDPGQGSNTEAFF
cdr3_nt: TGTGCCACTGATCCGGGACAGGGAAGCAACACTGAAGCTTTCTTT

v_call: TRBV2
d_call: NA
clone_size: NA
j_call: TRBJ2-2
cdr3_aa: CASSKDRNTGELFF
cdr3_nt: TGTGCCAGCAGCAAGGACAGAAACACCGGGGAGCTGTTTTTT

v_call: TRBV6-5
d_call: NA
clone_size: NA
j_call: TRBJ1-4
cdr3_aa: CASSLGGGEKLFF
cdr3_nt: TGTGCCAGCAGTCTAGGGGGTGGTGAAAAACTGTTTTTT

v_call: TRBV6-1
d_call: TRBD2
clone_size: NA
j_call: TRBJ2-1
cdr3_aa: CASSEISGGYNEQFF
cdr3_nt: TGTGCCAGCAGTGAAATAAGCGGGGGTTACAATGAGCAGTTCTTC

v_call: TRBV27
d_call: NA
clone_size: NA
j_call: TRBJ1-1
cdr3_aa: CASETGTEAFF
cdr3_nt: TGTGCCAGCGAGACCGGGACAGAAGCTTTCTTT

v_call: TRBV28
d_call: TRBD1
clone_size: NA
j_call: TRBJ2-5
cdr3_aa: CASSFPPDRVEYQETQYF
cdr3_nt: TGTGCCAGCAGTTTTCCCCCGGACAGGGTCGAATACCAAGAGACCCAGTACTTC

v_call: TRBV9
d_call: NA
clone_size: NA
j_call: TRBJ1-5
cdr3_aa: CASSAQGKDQPQHF
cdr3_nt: TGTGCCAGCAGCGCCCAGGGGAAAGATCAGCCCCAGCATTTT

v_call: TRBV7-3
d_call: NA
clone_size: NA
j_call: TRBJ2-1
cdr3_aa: CASSLRGGQGNYNEQFF
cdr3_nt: TGTGCCAGCAGCTTAAGGGGAGGGCAGGGGAACTACAATGAGCAGTTCTTC

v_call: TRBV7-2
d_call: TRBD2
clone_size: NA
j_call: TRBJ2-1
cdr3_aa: CASSLLAGPGNEQFF
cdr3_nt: TGTGCCAGCAGCTTACTAGCGGGGCCTGGTAATGAGCAGTTCTTC

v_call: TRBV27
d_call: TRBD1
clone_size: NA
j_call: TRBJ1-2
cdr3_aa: CASSFLTFGTGSFGYTF
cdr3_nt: TGTGCCAGCAGTTTTCTAACGTTCGGGACAGGGTCCTTTGGCTACACCTTC

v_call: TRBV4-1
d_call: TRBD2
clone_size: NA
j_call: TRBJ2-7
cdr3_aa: CASSPWTSGSYEQYF
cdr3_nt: TGCGCCAGCAGCCCCTGGACTAGCGGGTCCTACGAGCAGTACTTC

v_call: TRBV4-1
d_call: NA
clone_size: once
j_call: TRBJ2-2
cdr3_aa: CASSHPPDKNTGELFF
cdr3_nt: TGCGCCAGCAGCCATCCCCCGGACAAAAACACCGGGGAGCTGTTTTTT

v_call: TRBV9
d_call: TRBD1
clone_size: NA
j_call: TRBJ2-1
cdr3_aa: CASNTSPKQGANLGYNEQFF
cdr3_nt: TGTGCCAGCAACACCTCCCCGAAGCAGGGGGCGAACTTGGGCTACAATGAGCAGTTCTTC

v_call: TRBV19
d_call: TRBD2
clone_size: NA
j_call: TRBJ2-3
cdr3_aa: CASSIDLGRGGISDTQYF
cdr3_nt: TGTGCCAGTAGTATAGATCTGGGTCGGGGGGGAATTTCAGATACGCAGTATTTT

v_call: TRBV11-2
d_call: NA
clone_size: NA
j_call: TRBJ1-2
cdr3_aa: CASSPDRSGNYGYTF
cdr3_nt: TGTGCCAGCAGCCCAGACAGGTCTGGTAACTATGGCTACACCTTC

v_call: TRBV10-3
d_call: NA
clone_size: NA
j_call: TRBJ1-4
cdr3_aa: CAISATGKRLFF
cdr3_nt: TGTGCCATCAGTGCCACAGGGAAGAGGCTGTTTTTT

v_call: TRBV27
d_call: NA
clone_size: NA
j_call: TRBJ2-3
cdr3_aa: CASSPYSQGRADTQYF
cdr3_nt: TGTGCCAGCAGTCCATACTCACAGGGCCGCGCAGATACGCAGTATTTT

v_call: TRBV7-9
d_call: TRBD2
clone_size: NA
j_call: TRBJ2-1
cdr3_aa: CASSLKGLAGWNEQFF
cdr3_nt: TGTGCCAGCAGCTTAAAGGGACTAGCGGGATGGAATGAGCAGTTCTTC

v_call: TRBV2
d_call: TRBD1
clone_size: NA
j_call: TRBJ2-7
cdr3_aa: CASSEKISGQGNYEQYF
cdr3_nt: TGTGCCAGCAGTGAAAAAATCTCCGGACAGGGCAACTACGAGCAGTACTTC

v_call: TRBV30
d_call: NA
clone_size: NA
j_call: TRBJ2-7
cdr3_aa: CAWKGQGSFYEQYF
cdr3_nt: TGTGCCTGGAAAGGGCAGGGTTCCTTCTACGAGCAGTACTTC

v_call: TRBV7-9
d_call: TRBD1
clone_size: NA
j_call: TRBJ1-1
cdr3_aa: CASSSRTGPEAFF
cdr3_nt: TGTGCCAGCAGCTCGAGGACAGGCCCTGAAGCTTTCTTT

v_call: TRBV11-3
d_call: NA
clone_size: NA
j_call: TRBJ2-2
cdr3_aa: CASSLGAGESGELFF
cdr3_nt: TGTGCCAGCAGCTTAGGTGCAGGGGAGTCCGGGGAGCTGTTTTTT

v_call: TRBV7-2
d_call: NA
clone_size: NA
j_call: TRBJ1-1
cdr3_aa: CASSLASGWDVTEAFF
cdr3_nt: TGTGCCAGCAGCTTAGCGTCAGGGTGGGATGTCACTGAAGCTTTCTTT

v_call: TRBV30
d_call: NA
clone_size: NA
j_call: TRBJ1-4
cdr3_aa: CAWSVNGLNEKLFF
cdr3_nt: TGTGCCTGGAGTGTGAACGGACTTAATGAAAAACTGTTTTTT

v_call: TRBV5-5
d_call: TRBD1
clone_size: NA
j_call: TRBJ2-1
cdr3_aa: CASSSSGTDKQFF
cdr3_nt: TGTGCCAGCAGCTCCTCCGGGACAGATAAGCAGTTCTTC

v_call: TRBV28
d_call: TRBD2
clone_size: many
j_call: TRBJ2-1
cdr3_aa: CASHQRELGGNEQFF
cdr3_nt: TGTGCCAGCCACCAGCGGGAGCTAGGGGGCAATGAGCAGTTCTTC

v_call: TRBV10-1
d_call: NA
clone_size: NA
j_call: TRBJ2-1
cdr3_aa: CASSESTRVPYNEQFF
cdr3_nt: TGCGCCAGCAGTGAGTCGACTAGGGTCCCCTACAATGAGCAGTTCTTC

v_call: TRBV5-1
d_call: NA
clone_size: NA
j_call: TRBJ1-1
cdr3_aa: CASSLASTSTEAFF
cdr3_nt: TGCGCCAGCAGCTTGGCAAGTACGAGCACTGAAGCTTTCTTT

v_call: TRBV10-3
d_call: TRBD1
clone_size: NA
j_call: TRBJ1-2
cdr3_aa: CAISERETGEADGYTF
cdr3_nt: TGTGCCATCAGTGAACGGGAGACAGGGGAGGCGGATGGCTACACCTTC

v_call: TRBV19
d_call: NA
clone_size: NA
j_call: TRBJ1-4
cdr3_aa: CASSLNREEKLFF
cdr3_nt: TGTGCCAGTAGCCTCAACAGGGAAGAAAAACTGTTTTTT

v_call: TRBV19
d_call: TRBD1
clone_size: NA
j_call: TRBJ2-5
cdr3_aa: CASSPGTGSFQTQYF
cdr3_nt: TGTGCCAGTAGTCCGGGGACAGGAAGTTTTCAGACCCAGTACTTC

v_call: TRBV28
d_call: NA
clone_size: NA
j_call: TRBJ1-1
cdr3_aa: CASSPGTEAFF
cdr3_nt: TGTGCCAGCAGTCCCGGCACTGAAGCTTTCTTT

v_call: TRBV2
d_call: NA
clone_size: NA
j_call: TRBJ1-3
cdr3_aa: CASSDQGKNTIYF
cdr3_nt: TGTGCCAGCAGTGATCAGGGAAAAAACACCATATATTTT

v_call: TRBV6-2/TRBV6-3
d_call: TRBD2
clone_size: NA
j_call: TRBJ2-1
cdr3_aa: CASSYDLREREGPRGNEQFF
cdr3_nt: TGTGCCAGCAGTTATGATCTTAGGGAGCGGGAGGGCCCTCGGGGCAATGAGCAGTTCTTC